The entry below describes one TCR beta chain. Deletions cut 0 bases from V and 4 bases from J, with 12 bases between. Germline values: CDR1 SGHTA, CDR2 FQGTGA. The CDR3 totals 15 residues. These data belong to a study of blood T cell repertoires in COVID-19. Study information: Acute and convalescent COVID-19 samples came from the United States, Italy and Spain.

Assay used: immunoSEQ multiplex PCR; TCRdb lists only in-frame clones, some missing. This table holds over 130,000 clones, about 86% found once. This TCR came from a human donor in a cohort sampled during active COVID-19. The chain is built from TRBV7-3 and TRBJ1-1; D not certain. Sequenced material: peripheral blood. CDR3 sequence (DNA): TGTGCCAGCAGCTTAACGGGTCGAGGGTCCACTGAAGCTTTCTTT. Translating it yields CASSLTGRGSTEAFF.